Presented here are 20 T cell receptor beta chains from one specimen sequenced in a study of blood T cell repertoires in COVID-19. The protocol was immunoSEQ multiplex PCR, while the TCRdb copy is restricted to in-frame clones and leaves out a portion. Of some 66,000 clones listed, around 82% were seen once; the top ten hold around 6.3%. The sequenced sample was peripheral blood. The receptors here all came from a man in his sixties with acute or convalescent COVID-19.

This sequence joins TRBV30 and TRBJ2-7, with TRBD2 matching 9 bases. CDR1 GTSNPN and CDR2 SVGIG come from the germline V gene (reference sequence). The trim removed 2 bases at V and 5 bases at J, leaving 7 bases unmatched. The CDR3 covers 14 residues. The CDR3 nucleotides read TGTGCCTGGAGTAAGCTAGCGGGGTCTGACGAGCAGTACTTC. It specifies CAWSKLAGSDEQYF.

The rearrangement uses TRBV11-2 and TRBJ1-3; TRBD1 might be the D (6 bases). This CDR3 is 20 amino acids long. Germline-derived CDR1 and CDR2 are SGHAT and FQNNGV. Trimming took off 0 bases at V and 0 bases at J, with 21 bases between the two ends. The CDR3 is CASSLEGLRAGALSGNTIYF. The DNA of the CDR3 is TGTGCCAGCAGCTTAGAAGGTCTTAGGGCAGGGGCCCTCTCTGGAAACACCATATATTTT.

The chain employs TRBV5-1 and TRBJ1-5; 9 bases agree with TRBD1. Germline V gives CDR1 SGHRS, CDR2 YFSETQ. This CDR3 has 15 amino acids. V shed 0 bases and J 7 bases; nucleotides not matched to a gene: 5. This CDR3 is CASSLGTGGEQPQHF. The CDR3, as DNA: TGCGCCAGCAGCTTGGGCACAGGGGGCGAGCAGCCCCAGCATTTT. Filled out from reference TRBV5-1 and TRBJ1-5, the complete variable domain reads KAGVTQTPRYLIKTRGQQVTLSCSPISGHRSVSWYQQTPGQGLQFLFEYFSETQRNKGNFPGRFSGRQFSNSRSEMNVSTLELGDSALYLCASSLGTGGEQPQHFGDGTRLSIL.

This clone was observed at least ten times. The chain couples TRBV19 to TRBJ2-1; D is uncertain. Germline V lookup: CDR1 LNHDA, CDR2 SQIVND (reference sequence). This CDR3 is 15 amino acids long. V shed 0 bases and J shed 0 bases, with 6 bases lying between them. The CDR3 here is CASSIDRSSYNEQFF. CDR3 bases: TGTGCCAGTAGTATAGACCGGAGCTCCTACAATGAGCAGTTCTTC.

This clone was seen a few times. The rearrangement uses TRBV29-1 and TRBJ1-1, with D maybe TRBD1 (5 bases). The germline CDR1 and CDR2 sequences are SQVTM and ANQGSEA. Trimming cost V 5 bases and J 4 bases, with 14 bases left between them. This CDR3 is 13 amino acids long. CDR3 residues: CSVQQGRSTEAFF. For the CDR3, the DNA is TGCAGCGTTCAGCAGGGTAGGTCCACTGAAGCTTTCTTT.

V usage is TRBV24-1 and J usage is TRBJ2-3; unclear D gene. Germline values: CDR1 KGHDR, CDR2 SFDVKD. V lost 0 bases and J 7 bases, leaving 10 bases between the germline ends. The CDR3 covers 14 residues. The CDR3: CATSDLKSGHTQYF. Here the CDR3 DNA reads TGTGCCACCAGTGATTTGAAGTCTGGGCATACGCAGTATTTT.

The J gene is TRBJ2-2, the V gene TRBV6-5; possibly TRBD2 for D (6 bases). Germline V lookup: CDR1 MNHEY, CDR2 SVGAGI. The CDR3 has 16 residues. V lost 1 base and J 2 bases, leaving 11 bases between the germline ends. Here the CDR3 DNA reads TGTGCCAGCAGTTACTATTCCGGGGGTAACACCGGGGAGCTGTTTTTT. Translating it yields CASSYYSGGNTGELFF.

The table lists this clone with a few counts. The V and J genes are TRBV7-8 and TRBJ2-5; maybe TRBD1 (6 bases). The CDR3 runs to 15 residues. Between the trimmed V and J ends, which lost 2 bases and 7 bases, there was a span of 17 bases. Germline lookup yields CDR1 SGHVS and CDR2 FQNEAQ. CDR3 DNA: TGTGCCAGCAGCTTAAGCCCCCAGGGGATCGGGACCCAGTACTTC. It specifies CASSLSPQGIGTQYF. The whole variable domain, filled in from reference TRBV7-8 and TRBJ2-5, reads GAGVSQSPRYKVAKRGQDVALRCDPISGHVSLFWYQQALGQGPEFLTYFQNEAQLDKSGLPSDRFFAERPEGSVSTLKIQRTQQEDSAVYLCASSLSPQGIGTQYFGPGTRLLVL.

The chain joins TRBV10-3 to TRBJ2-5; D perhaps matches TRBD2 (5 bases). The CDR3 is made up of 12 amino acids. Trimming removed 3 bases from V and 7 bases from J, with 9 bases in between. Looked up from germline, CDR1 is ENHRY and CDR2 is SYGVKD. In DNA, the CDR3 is TGTGCCATCAGTGATGAAGGAGGGACCCAGTACTTC. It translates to CAISDEGGTQYF.

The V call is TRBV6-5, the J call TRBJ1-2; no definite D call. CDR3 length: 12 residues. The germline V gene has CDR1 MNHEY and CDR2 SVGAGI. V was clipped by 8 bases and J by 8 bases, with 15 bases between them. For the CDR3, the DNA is TGTGCCAGCCGGGATTCTGGGTGGGGCTACACCTTC. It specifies CASRDSGWGYTF.

The DNA of the CDR3 is TGTGCCATCAGTGGGGACAGGGCGAACACCGGGGAGCTGTTTTTT. Translation: CAISGDRANTGELFF. The V call is TRBV10-3, the J call TRBJ2-2; 9 nucleotides align to TRBD1. The CDR3 has 15 residues. The V gene's germline CDR1 is ENHRY and CDR2 SYGVKD. J lost 0 bases, V lost 4 bases, and 0 bases had no gene match.

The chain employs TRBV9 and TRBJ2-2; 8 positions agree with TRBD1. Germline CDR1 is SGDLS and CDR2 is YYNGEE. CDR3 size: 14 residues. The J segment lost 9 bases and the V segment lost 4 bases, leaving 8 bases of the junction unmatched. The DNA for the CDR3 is TGTGCCAGCAGCCTCCTCGGACAGGGTCGGGAGCTGTTTTTT. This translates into CASSLLGQGRELFF.

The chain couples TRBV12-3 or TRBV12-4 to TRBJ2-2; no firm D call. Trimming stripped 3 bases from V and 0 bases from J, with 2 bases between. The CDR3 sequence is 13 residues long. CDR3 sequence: CASSFTNTGELFF. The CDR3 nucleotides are TGTGCCAGCAGTTTCACGAACACCGGGGAGCTGTTTTTT.

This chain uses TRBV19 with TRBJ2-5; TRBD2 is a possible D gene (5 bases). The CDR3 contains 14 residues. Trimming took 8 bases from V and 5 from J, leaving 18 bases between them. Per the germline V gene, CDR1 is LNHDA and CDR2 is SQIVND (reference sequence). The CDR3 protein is CASSPGGLGETQYF. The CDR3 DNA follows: TGTGCCAGTTCCCCCGGCGGGCTTGGGGAGACCCAGTACTTC.

CDR3 bases: TGTGCCAGCAGCTTGTCCCTGACAGGGAATGAGCAGTTCTTC. As protein: CASSLSLTGNEQFF. The chain uses TRBV5-4 and TRBJ2-1; TRBD1 matches 7 bases. V lost 1 base, J lost 7 bases, and 5 bases stayed unmatched. The CDR3 extends over 14 amino acids. CDR1 and CDR2 (germline): SGHNT, YYREEE (reference sequence). Complete variable domain (other parts from reference TRBV5-4 and TRBJ2-1): ETGVTQSPTHLIKTRGQQVTLRCSSQSGHNTVSWYQQALGQGPQFIFQYYREEENGRGNFPPRFSGLQFPNYSSELNVNALELDDSALYLCASSLSLTGNEQFFGPGTRLTVL.

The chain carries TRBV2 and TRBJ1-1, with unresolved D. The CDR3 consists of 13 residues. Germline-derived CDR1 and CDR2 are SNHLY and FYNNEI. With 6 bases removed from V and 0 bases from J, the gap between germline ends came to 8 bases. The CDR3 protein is CASSDTMNTEAFF. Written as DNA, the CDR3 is TGTGCCAGCAGCGATACAATGAACACTGAAGCTTTCTTT.

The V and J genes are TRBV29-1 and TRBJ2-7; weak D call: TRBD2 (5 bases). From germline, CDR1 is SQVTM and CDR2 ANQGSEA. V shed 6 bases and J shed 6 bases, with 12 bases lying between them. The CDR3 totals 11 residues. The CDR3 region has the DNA TGCAGCGTCGCCACGGGGAGCGAGCAGTACTTC. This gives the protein CSVATGSEQYF.

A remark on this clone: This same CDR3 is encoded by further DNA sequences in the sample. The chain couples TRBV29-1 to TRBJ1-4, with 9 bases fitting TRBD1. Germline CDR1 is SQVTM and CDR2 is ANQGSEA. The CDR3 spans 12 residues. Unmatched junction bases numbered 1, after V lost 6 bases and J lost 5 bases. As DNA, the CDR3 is TGCAGCGTCGGGACAGGGAATGAAAAACTGTTTTTT. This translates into CSVGTGNEKLFF.

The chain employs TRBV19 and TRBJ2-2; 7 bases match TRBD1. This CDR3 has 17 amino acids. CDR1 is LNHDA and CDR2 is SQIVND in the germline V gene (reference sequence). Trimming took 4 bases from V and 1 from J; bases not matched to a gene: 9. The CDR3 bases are TGTGCCAGTAGTACGCTCCGGACAGGCGAGAACACCGGGGAGCTGTTTTTT. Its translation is CASSTLRTGENTGELFF. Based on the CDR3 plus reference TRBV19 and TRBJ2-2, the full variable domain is DGGITQSPKYLFRKEGQNVTLSCEQNLNHDAMYWYRQDPGQGLRLIYYSQIVNDFQKGDIAEGYSVSREKKESFPLTVTSAQKNPTAFYLCASSTLRTGENTGELFFGEGSRLTVL.

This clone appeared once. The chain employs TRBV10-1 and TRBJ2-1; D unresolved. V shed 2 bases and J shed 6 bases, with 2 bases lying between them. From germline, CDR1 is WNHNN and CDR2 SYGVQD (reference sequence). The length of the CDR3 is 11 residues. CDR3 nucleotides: TGCGCCAGCAGTGAGCGCAATGAGCAGTTCTTC. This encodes CASSERNEQFF.